A single sample is the source of the 30 T cell receptor beta chains below, sequenced in a study of blood T cell repertoires in COVID-19. The repertoire was sequenced with immunoSEQ multiplex PCR; TCRdb's copy has only in-frame clones and lacks some. The sample lists about 120,000 clones, approximately 85% seen once, with 17% in the top ten. The material sequenced was peripheral blood. Receptor source: a man younger than 45 with COVID-19, enrolled during active disease.

V is TRBV2 and J is TRBJ1-6; a weak D match, TRBD1 (6 bases). This CDR3 is built from 14 residues. V was trimmed by 8 bases and J by 5 bases, leaving 13 bases between them. In germline, CDR1 is SNHLY, CDR2 FYNNEI. The CDR3 nucleotides read TGTGCCAGCCGCCGGGACACCCATAATTCACCCCTCCACTTT. Protein: CASRRDTHNSPLHF.

V usage is TRBV5-1 and J usage is TRBJ2-2, with 11 nucleotides matching TRBD2. V was clipped by 0 bases and J by 1 base; unmatched bases: 2. This CDR3 region has 17 residues. CDR1 is SGHRS, CDR2 YFSETQ, per germline. The DNA for the CDR3 is TGCGCCAGCAGCTTGGACCTAGCGGGAGGGAACACCGGGGAGCTGTTTTTT. Translation: CASSLDLAGGNTGELFF.

The chain recombines TRBV7-9 with TRBJ1-4, with 10 bases lining up with TRBD1. V trimming: 1 base; J trimming: 5 bases; junction bases outside the gene matches: 1. This CDR3 comprises 15 residues. Per the germline V gene, CDR1 is SEHNR and CDR2 is FQNEAQ (reference sequence). The CDR3 region is CASSLVGQGNEKLFF. CDR3 DNA sequence: TGTGCCAGCAGCTTAGTGGGACAGGGGAATGAAAAACTGTTTTTT.

This chain links TRBV11-1 with TRBJ2-6, with D perhaps TRBD2 (6 bases). The V gene's germline CDR1 is SGHAT and CDR2 FQDESV (reference sequence). The CDR3 covers 16 residues. Trimming shortened V by 1 base and J by 4 bases, and 11 bases separated the two germline ends. CDR3 nucleotides: TGTGCCAGCAGCTTAGTCGGGGGTGACGGGGCCAACGTCCTGACTTTC. It is translated as CASSLVGGDGANVLTF.

This clone was seen a few times. V and J are TRBV27 and TRBJ2-7, with 7 bases that match TRBD1. With V trimmed by 5 bases and J by 6 bases, 10 bases remained unmatched. CDR3 size: 14 residues. CDR1 and CDR2 (germline): MNHEY, SMNVEV (reference sequence). CDR3 bases: TGTGCCAGCAGTCACGCCGGGACAGTGGGCGAGCAGTACTTC. Encoded protein: CASSHAGTVGEQYF.

The chain carries TRBV6-5 and TRBJ1-2; D is ambiguous. This CDR3 has 12 residues. The V end was cut by 7 bases, the J end by 3 bases, with 9 bases between. Germline values: CDR1 MNHEY, CDR2 SVGAGI. CDR3 protein: CASTRVYYGYTF. The DNA of the CDR3 is TGTGCCAGCACCCGGGTGTACTATGGCTACACCTTC.

The chain links TRBV5-1 to TRBJ1-6; no clear D gene. Germline loops: CDR1 SGHRS, CDR2 YFSETQ. CDR3 length equals 13 residues. Trimming shortened V by 1 base and J by 6 bases, and 5 bases separated the two germline ends. CDR3 sequence reads: CASSLTSNSPLHF. DNA of the CDR3: TGCGCCAGCAGCTTGACCAGTAATTCACCCCTCCACTTT.

This clone was seen a handful of times. The chain recombines TRBV4-1 with TRBJ2-7; possible D gene TRBD1, 11 bases. Trimming stripped 4 bases from V and 1 base from J, with 26 bases between. The CDR3 is made up of 19 amino acids. The V gene's germline CDR1 is MGHRA and CDR2 YSYEKL. CDR3 residues: CASSLRTGGTSGISYEQYF. The DNA of the CDR3 is TGCGCCAGCAGCCTAAGGACAGGGGGCACTAGCGGGATTTCCTACGAGCAGTACTTC.

The CDR3 DNA is TGTGCCTGGAGTGTACACGAGGGTTTTAAGACTGAAGCTTTCTTT. Amino acids: CAWSVHEGFKTEAFF. V is TRBV30 and J is TRBJ1-1; no definite D call. The CDR3 spans 15 residues. Trimming pared 0 bases from V and 5 bases from J, leaving 16 bases between. Per the germline V gene, CDR1 is GTSNPN and CDR2 is SVGIG (reference sequence).

The genes are TRBV5-4 and TRBJ1-2, with D possibly matching TRBD1 (5 bases). CDR1 SGHNT and CDR2 YYREEE come from the germline V gene (reference sequence). The CDR3 runs 13 residues. V was trimmed by 4 bases and J by 4 bases, leaving 11 bases between them. The CDR3 loop is CASSPPDSYGYTF. CDR3 DNA: TGTGCCAGCAGCCCCCCCGACAGCTATGGCTACACCTTC.

The chain links TRBV18 to TRBJ2-1, with TRBD1 identical over 9 bases. J lost 10 bases, V lost 3 bases, and 4 bases had no gene match. The CDR3 is 13 amino acids. Germline lookup yields CDR1 KGHSH and CDR2 LQKENI. CDR3 bases: TGTGCCAGCTCACCCCGGACAGGGGTCGAGCAGTTCTTC. Amino acids: CASSPRTGVEQFF.

The rearrangement links TRBV7-6 to TRBJ1-2; maybe TRBD1 (6 bases). The germline V gene encodes CDR1 SGHVS and CDR2 FNYEAQ. Trimming took off 1 base at V and 5 bases at J, with 14 bases between the two ends. The CDR3 runs to 15 residues. CDR3 nucleotide sequence: TGTGCCAGCAGCTTAGGACACGGGACACATTATGGCTACACCTTC. Its protein product is CASSLGHGTHYGYTF.

A few counts support this clone. The chain couples TRBV9 to TRBJ2-5; 8 nucleotides line up with TRBD2. Per germline, CDR1 SGDLS and CDR2 YYNGEE. The trim removed 7 bases at V and 5 bases at J, leaving 13 bases unmatched. This CDR3 is 15 amino acids long. DNA for the CDR3: TGTGCCAGCTCCTTTAGCGGGGCCTTCGGCGAGACCCAGTACTTC. Encoded protein: CASSFSGAFGETQYF.

This clone turned up a few times. This chain connects TRBV9 to TRBJ2-7; 14 positions match TRBD2. Germline V gene lookup returns CDR1 SGDLS and CDR2 YYNGEE. The length of the CDR3 is 18 residues. Trimming removed 4 bases from V and 5 bases from J; junction bases left unmatched: 14. CDR3 nucleotides: TGTGCCAGCAGCCCAGGGACTAGCGGGAGAACGGGAGGCGACGAGCAGTACTTC. Translating gives CASSPGTSGRTGGDEQYF. Complete variable domain (other parts from reference TRBV9 and TRBJ2-7): DSGVTQTPKHLITATGQRVTLRCSPRSGDLSVYWYQQSLDQGLQFLIQYYNGEERAKGNILERFSAQQFPDLHSELNLSSLELGDSALYFCASSPGTSGRTGGDEQYFGPGTRLTVT.

Concerning this clone: Other nucleotide sequences in the sample specify the same CDR3. The V call is TRBV6-4, the J call TRBJ1-1, with D possibly matching TRBD1 (5 bases). Germline V gene data show CDR1 as MRHNA and CDR2 as SNTAGT. This CDR3 has 13 amino acids. Trimming stripped 3 bases from V and 1 base from J, with 6 bases between. CDR3 in DNA: TGTGCCAGCAGTGAAACAGGGAACACTGAAGCTTTCTTT. It is translated as CASSETGNTEAFF.

The rearrangement joins TRBV27 to TRBJ2-7; D is perhaps TRBD2 (6 bases). CDR1 is MNHEY, CDR2 SMNVEV, per germline (reference sequence). The CDR3 covers 13 residues. Trimming removed 8 bases at V and 5 bases at J, with 16 bases between. CDR3 amino acids: CASASGVTHEQYF. CDR3 sequence (DNA): TGTGCCAGCGCTTCGGGGGTTACCCACGAGCAGTACTTC.

The chain couples TRBV7-8 to TRBJ1-1; 9 bases line up with TRBD1. The CDR3 consists of 15 residues. Germline V lookup: CDR1 SGHVS, CDR2 FQNEAQ. V was clipped by 2 bases and J by 5 bases; unmatched bases: 6. Here the CDR3 DNA reads TGTGCCAGCAGCTTAATGTTGGGACAGGGAACTGAAGCTTTCTTT. Protein sequence: CASSLMLGQGTEAFF.

The J gene is TRBJ1-4, the V gene TRBV28; no definite D call. Germline assignment: CDR1 MDHEN and CDR2 SYDVKM. V gave up 5 bases and J gave up 5 bases, with 12 bases separating them. The CDR3 sequence is 14 residues long. The CDR3 coding sequence is TGTGCCAGCAGTGGAGGGCAGCCCAATGAAAAACTGTTTTTT. It encodes CASSGGQPNEKLFF. Looking up the rest from reference TRBV28 and TRBJ1-4 gives the full variable domain: DVKVTQSSRYLVKRTGEKVFLECVQDMDHENMFWYRQDPGLGLRLIYFSYDVKMKEKGDIPEGYSVSREKKERFSLILESASTNQTSMYLCASSGGQPNEKLFFGSGTQLSVL.

The chain carries TRBV28 and TRBJ1-4, with D tentatively TRBD1 (5 bases). CDR1 is MDHEN, CDR2 SYDVKM, per germline. The V end was cut by 3 bases, the J end by 4 bases, with 12 bases between. CDR3 length: 15 amino acids. CDR3 DNA sequence: TGTGCCAGCAGTTTTGGGAGGGGAGATAATGAAAAACTGTTTTTT. Protein: CASSFGRGDNEKLFF.

There are a few counts of this clone. The CDR3 DNA is TGTGCCAGCAGCTATAACCGCTGGGGCCTGAACACCGGGGAGCTGTTTTTT. Translating gives CASSYNRWGLNTGELFF. V and J are TRBV28 and TRBJ2-2; tentative D call: TRBD1 (5 bases). Trimming stripped 6 bases from V and 1 base from J, with 18 bases between. The CDR3 has 17 amino acids. CDR1 and CDR2 (germline): MDHEN, SYDVKM.

V gene TRBV7-8 combines with J gene TRBJ2-5; D uncertain. The ends were cut back, 5 bases at V and 5 bases at J, with 12 bases in the middle. The length of the CDR3 is 13 residues. Germline CDR1 reads SGHVS; CDR2 reads FQNEAQ. The CDR3 DNA sequence: TGTGCCAGCAGCGCGAACCCCCCCGAGACCCAGTACTTC. Its translation: CASSANPPETQYF.

V and J are TRBV5-5 and TRBJ2-1; 10 bases are a match to TRBD2. Germline assignment: CDR1 SGHKS and CDR2 YYEKEE (reference sequence). The CDR3 consists of 16 residues. V was pared by 0 bases and J by 8 bases, with 8 bases of the junction left unmatched. The CDR3 DNA follows: TGTGCCAGCAGCTTGGAGGCTAGCGGGAGCGGTGATGAGCAGTTCTTC. It codes for CASSLEASGSGDEQFF.

The rearrangement links TRBV28 to TRBJ1-3, with D tentatively TRBD1 (6 bases). This CDR3 has 15 amino acids. Trimming shortened V by 6 bases and J by 4 bases, and 16 bases separated the two germline ends. Looked up from germline, CDR1 is MDHEN and CDR2 is SYDVKM. The CDR3 nucleotides are TGTGCCAGCAGCGGGGGGGGGCAAGCAGGAAACACCATATATTTT. Translation gives CASSGGGQAGNTIYF.

This clone was detected a few times. The V gene is TRBV29-1, the J gene TRBJ2-2, with 9 bases lining up with TRBD1. CDR1 SQVTM and CDR2 ANQGSEA come from the germline V gene. Germline trimming cut 6 bases from V and 3 bases from J; bases unmatched to any gene: 8. The CDR3 has 15 amino acids. This chain's CDR3 is CSVRGQGWDTGELFF. The CDR3 region has the DNA TGCAGCGTCAGGGGACAGGGTTGGGACACCGGGGAGCTGTTTTTT.

J is TRBJ1-2 and V is TRBV2; maybe TRBD1 (5 bases). The CDR3 is 13 amino acids. Trimming cost V 5 bases and J 4 bases, with 11 bases left between them. Per the germline V gene, CDR1 is SNHLY and CDR2 is FYNNEI. The DNA for the CDR3 is TGTGCCAGCAGTCTGGACAAGATCTATGGCTACACCTTC. Residues: CASSLDKIYGYTF.

V gene TRBV2 combines with J gene TRBJ2-2, with D unresolved. The CDR3 spans 14 residues. Trimming cost V 6 bases and J 4 bases, with 12 bases left between them. CDR1 is SNHLY and CDR2 is FYNNEI in the germline V gene. The CDR3 region has the DNA TGTGCCAGCAGCCCACCCTATGGCACCGGGGAGCTGTTTTTT. Protein: CASSPPYGTGELFF.

The rearrangement uses TRBV9 and TRBJ2-1; no clear D. The germline V gene has CDR1 SGDLS and CDR2 YYNGEE. The CDR3 sequence is 13 residues long. Trimming cost V 0 bases and J 9 bases, with 10 bases left between them. This CDR3 is CASSVEPSGEQFF. CDR3 DNA: TGTGCCAGCAGCGTAGAGCCTAGTGGTGAGCAGTTCTTC. Complete variable domain (other parts from reference TRBV9 and TRBJ2-1): DSGVTQTPKHLITATGQRVTLRCSPRSGDLSVYWYQQSLDQGLQFLIQYYNGEERAKGNILERFSAQQFPDLHSELNLSSLELGDSALYFCASSVEPSGEQFFGPGTRLTVL.

This chain joins TRBV7-9 and TRBJ1-1, with TRBD1 as a possible D gene (6 bases). The CDR3 consists of 15 residues. V lost 8 bases and J lost 0, with 16 bases in between. Germline V lookup: CDR1 SEHNR, CDR2 FQNEAQ (reference sequence). The CDR3 DNA follows: TGTGCCAGCCAGGGGCGCTACCTAATGAACACTGAAGCTTTCTTT. It translates to CASQGRYLMNTEAFF.

This clone has just a few counts. V and J are TRBV7-2 and TRBJ2-1; 7 nucleotides match TRBD1. Germline V gene sequence: CDR1 SGHTA, CDR2 FQGNSA. CDR3 size: 16 residues. V was clipped by 4 bases and J by 8 bases; unmatched bases: 14. CDR3 in amino acids: CASSSSGTERGYEQFF. In nucleotides, the CDR3 is TGTGCCAGCAGCTCCTCCGGGACAGAAAGGGGTTATGAGCAGTTCTTC.

V and J are TRBV19 and TRBJ1-2; possible D gene TRBD1, 6 bases. There are 14 residues in the CDR3. V lost 5 bases to trimming and J lost 4 bases, with 14 bases between them. The germline CDR1 and CDR2 sequences are LNHDA and SQIVND (reference sequence). CDR3 residues: CASSEGVASYGYTF. The CDR3 DNA follows: TGTGCCAGTAGTGAGGGGGTAGCGAGCTATGGCTACACCTTC.